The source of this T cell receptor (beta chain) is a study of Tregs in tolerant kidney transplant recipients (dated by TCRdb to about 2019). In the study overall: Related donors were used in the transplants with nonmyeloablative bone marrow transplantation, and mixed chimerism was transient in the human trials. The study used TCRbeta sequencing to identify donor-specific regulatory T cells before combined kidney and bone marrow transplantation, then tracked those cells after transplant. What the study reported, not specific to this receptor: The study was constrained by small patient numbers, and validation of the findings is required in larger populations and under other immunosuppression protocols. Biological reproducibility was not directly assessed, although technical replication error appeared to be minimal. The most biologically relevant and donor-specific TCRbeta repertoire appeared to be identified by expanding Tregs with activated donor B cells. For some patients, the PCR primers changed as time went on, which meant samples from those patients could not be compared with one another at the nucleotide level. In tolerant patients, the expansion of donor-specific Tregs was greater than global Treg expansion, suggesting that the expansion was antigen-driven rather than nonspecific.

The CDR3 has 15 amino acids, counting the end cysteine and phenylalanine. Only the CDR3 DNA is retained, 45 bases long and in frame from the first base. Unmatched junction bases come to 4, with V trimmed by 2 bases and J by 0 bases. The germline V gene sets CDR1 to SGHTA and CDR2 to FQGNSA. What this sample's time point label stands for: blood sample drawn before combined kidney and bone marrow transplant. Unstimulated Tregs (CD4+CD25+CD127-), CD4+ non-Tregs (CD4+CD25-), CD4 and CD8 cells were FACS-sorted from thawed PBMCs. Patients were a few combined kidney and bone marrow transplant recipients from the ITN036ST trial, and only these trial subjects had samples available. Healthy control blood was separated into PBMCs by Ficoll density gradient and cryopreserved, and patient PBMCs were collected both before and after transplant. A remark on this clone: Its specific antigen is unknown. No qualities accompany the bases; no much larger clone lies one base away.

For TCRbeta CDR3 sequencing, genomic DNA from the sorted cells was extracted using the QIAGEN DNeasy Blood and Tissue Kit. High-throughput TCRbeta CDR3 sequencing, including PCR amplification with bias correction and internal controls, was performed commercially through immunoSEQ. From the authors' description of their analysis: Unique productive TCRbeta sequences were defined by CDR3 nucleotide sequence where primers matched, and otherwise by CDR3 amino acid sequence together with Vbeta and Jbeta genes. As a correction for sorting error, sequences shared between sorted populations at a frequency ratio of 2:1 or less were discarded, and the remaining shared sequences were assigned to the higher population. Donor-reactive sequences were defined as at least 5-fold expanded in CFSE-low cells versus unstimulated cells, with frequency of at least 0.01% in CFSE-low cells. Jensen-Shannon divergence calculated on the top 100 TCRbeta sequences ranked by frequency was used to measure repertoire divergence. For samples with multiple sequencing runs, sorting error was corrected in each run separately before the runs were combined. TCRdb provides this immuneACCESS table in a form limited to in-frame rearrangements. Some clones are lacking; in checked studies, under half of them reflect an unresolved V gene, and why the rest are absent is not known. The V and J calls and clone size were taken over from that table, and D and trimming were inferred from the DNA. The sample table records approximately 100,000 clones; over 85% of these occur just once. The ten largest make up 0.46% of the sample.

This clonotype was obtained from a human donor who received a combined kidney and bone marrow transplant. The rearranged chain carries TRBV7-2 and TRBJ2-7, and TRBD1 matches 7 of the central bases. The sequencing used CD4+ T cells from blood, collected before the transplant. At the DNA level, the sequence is TGTGCCAGCAGCTTAACCGGGACAGCCTCCTACGAGCAGTACTTC. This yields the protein CASSLTGTASYEQYF.